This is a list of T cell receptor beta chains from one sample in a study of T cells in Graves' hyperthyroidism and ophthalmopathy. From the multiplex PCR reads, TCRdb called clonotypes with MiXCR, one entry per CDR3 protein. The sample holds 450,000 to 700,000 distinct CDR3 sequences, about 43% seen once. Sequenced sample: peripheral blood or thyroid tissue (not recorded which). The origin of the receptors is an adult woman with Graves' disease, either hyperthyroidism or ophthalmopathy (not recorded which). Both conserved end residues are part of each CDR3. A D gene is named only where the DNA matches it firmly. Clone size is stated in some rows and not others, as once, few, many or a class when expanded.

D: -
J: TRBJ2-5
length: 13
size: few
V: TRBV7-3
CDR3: CASTPETGETQYF
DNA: TGTGCCAGCACCCCGGAGACGGGAGAGACCCAGTACTTC

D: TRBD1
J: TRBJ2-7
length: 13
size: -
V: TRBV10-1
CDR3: CASSRDREYEQYF
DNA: TGCGCCAGCAGCCGGGACAGGGAGTACGAGCAGTACTTC

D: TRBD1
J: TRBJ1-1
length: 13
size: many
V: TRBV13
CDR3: CASSVATGTEAFF
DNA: TGTGCCAGCAGCGTAGCGACAGGGACTGAAGCTTTCTTT

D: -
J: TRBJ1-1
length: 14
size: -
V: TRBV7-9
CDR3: CATQTRTANTEAFF
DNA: TGTGCCACCCAGACCAGGACAGCGAACACTGAAGCTTTCTTT

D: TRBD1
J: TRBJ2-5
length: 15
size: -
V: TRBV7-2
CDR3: CASSPYQGVRETQYF
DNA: TGTGCCAGCAGCCCCTATCAGGGGGTGAGGGAGACCCAGTACTTC

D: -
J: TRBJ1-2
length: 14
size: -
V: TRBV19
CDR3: CASSIDSGPYGYTF
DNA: TGTGCCAGTAGTATAGACTCTGGGCCCTATGGCTACACCTTC

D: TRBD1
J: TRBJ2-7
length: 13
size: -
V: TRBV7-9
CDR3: CASSLTGVPGQYF
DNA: TGTGCCAGCAGCCTGACAGGGGTCCCCGGGCAGTACTTC

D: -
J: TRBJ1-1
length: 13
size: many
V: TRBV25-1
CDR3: CASRYGGDTEAFF
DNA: TGTGCCAGCAGGTACGGGGGGGACACTGAAGCTTTCTTT

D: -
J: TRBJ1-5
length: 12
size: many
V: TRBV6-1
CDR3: CASSEANQPQHF
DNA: TGTGCCAGCAGTGAAGCGAATCAGCCCCAGCATTTT

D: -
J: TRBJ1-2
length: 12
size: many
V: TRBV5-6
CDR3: CASSQTSRGYTF
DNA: TGTGCCAGCAGCCAGACAAGCCGGGGCTACACCTTC

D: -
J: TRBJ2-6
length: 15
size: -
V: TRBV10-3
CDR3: CASTVQGSGANVLTF
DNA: TGTGCCAGCACGGTACAGGGCTCTGGGGCCAACGTCCTGACTTTC

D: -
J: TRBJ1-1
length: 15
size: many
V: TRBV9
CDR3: CASSQTPLGQHEAFF
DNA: TGTGCCAGCAGCCAAACCCCCCTCGGGCAGCATGAAGCTTTCTTT

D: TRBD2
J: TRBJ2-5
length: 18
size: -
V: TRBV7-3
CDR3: CASSPNGLAGRVQETQYF
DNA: TGTGCCAGCAGCCCGAACGGACTAGCGGGAAGAGTCCAAGAGACCCAGTACTTC

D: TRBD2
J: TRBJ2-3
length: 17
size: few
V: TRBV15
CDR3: CATSDPWLAGGPDTQYF
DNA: TGTGCCACCAGCGACCCATGGCTAGCGGGAGGGCCAGATACGCAGTATTTT

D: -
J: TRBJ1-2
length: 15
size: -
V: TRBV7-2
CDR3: CASSLSGGSYYGYTF
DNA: TGTGCCAGCAGCTTAAGCGGGGGGTCCTACTATGGCTACACCTTC

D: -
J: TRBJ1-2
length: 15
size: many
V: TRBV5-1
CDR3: CASSGRTTGRYGYTF
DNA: TGCGCCAGCAGCGGGCGCACTACAGGGAGGTATGGCTACACCTTC

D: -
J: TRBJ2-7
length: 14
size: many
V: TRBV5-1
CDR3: CASSLRQARHEQYF
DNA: TGCGCCAGCAGCCTCCGACAGGCTAGGCACGAGCAGTACTTC

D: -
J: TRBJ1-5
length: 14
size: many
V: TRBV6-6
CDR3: CASSTGRRDQPQHF
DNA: TGTGCCAGCAGTACGGGGCGGAGAGATCAGCCCCAGCATTTT

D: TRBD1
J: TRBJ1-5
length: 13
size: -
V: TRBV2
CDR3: CASRTGTNQPQHF
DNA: TGTGCCAGTCGGACAGGCACTAATCAGCCCCAGCATTTT

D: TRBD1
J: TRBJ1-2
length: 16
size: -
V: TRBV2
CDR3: CASSGGGGWTMNGYTF
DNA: TGTGCCAGCAGTGGAGGGGGCGGCTGGACTATGAACGGCTACACCTTC

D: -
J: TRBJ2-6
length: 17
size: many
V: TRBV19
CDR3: CASSPGRTYSGANVLTF
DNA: TGTGCCAGTAGCCCCGGACGGACCTACTCTGGGGCCAACGTCCTGACTTTC

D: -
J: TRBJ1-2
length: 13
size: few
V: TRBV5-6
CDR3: CASSRTTEEGYTF
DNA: TGTGCCAGCAGCCGAACGACAGAGGAGGGCTACACCTTC

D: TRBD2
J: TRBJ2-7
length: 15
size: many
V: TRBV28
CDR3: CASLRGLAGDYEQYF
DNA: TGTGCCAGCCTTCGGGGACTAGCGGGAGACTACGAGCAGTACTTC

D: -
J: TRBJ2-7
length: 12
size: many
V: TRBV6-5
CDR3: CASSAHLYEQYF
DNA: TGTGCCAGCAGTGCCCACCTCTACGAGCAGTACTTC

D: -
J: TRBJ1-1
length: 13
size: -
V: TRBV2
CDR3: CASSELGGGGAFF
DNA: TGTGCCAGCAGTGAATTGGGCGGGGGGGGAGCTTTCTTT

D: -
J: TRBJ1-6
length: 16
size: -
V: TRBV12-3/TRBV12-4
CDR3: CASTFDRRRFNSPLHF
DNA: TGTGCCAGCACTTTCGATCGAAGACGGTTCAATTCACCCCTCCACTTT

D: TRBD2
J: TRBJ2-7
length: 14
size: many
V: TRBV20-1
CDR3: CSSAGRVTSYEQYF
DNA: TGCAGTTCGGCCGGGAGGGTAACGTCCTACGAGCAGTACTTC

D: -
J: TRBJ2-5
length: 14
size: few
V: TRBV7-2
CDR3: CASSSRGSTETQYF
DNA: TGTGCCAGCAGCTCCAGGGGAAGCACGGAGACCCAGTACTTC

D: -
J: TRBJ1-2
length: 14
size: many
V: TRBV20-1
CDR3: CRARGRDRNYGYTF
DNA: TGCAGAGCCCGGGGGAGGGACCGTAACTATGGCTACACCTTC

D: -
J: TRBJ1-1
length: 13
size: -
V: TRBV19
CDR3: CASIQGSIAEAFF
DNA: TGTGCCAGTATCCAGGGGTCAATAGCTGAAGCTTTCTTT

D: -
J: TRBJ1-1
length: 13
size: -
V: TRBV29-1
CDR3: CSVDSKMNTEAFF
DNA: TGCAGCGTTGATTCAAAGATGAACACTGAAGCTTTCTTT

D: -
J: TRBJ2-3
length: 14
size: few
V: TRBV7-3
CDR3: CASSLIGLTDTQYF
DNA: TGTGCCAGCAGCTTAATAGGACTCACAGATACGCAGTATTTT

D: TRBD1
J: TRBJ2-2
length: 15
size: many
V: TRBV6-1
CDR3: CASSELTGDTGELFF
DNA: TGTGCCAGCAGTGAACTTACAGGGGATACCGGGGAGCTGTTTTTT

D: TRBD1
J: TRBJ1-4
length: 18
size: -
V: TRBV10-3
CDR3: CATTYRGQSGTSNEKLFF
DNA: TGTGCCACAACTTACAGGGGGCAGAGCGGGACGTCTAATGAAAAACTGTTTTTT

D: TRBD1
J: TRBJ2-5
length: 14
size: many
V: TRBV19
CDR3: CASRRWDREETQYF
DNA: TGTGCCAGTAGAAGGTGGGACAGAGAAGAGACCCAGTACTTC

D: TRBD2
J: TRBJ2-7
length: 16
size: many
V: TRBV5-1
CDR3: CASSYGTSANLYEQYF
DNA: TGCGCCAGCAGTTACGGGACTAGCGCGAACCTCTACGAGCAGTACTTC

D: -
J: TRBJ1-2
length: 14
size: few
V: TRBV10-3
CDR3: CAIHGGWGNYGYTF
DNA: TGTGCCATCCACGGTGGGTGGGGCAACTATGGCTACACCTTC

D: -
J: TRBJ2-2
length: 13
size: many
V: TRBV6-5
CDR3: CASNRDYTGELFF
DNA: TGTGCCAGCAACAGGGATTACACCGGGGAGCTGTTTTTT

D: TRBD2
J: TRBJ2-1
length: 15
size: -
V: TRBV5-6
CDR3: CASSSLAEAYNEQFF
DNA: TGTGCCAGCAGCTCCCTAGCGGAGGCCTACAATGAGCAGTTCTTC

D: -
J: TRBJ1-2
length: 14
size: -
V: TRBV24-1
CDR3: CATSESNTNYGYTF
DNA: TGTGCCACCAGTGAGTCAAACACCAACTATGGCTACACCTTC

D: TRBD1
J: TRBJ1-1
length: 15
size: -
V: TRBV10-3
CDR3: CAISLGQGTDTEAFF
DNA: TGTGCCATCAGCTTGGGACAGGGTACGGACACTGAAGCTTTCTTT

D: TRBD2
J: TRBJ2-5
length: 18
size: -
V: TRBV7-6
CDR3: CASSPRTSGRAGQETQYF
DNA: TGTGCCAGCAGCCCACGGACTAGCGGGAGGGCCGGACAAGAGACCCAGTACTTC

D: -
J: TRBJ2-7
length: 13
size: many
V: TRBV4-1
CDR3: CASSQATSYEQYF
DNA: TGCGCCAGCAGCCAAGCTACTAGTTATGAGCAGTACTTC

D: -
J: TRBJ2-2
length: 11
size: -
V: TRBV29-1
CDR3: CSGGDRRELFF
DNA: TGCAGCGGCGGGGACCGAAGGGAGCTGTTTTTT

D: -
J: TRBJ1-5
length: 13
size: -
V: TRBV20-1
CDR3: CSARAWVSHPQHF
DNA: TGCAGTGCGAGGGCTTGGGTGAGTCATCCCCAGCATTTT

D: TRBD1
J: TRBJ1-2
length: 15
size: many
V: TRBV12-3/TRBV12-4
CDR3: CASSIQGQGIKGYTF
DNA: TGTGCCAGCAGTATACAGGGACAGGGGATTAAGGGCTACACCTTC

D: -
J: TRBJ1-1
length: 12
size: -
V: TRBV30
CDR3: CAWSMRESEAFF
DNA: TGTGCCTGGAGTATGCGGGAGAGTGAAGCTTTCTTT

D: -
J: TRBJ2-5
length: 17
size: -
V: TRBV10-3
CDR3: CAISEEGLMAAQETQYF
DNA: TGTGCCATCAGTGAGGAGGGGCTGATGGCGGCCCAAGAGACCCAGTACTTC

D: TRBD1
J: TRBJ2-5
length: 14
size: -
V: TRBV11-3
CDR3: CASSLQGGAETQYF
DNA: TGTGCCAGCAGCTTACAAGGGGGCGCTGAGACCCAGTACTTC

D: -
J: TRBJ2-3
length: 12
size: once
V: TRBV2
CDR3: CASSEYTDTQYF
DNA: TGTGCCAGCAGTGAATATACAGATACGCAGTATTTT

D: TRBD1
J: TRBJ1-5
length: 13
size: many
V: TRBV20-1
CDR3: CSAYDREGQPQHF
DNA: TGCAGTGCTTACGACAGGGAGGGTCAGCCCCAGCATTTT

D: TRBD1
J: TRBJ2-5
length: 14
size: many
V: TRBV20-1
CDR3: CSARGTGAQETQYF
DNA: TGCAGTGCTAGAGGGACAGGAGCGCAAGAGACCCAGTACTTC

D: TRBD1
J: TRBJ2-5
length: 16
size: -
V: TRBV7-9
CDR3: CASSTRTGGRQETQYF
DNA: TGTGCCAGCAGCACCCGGACAGGGGGAAGGCAAGAGACCCAGTACTTC

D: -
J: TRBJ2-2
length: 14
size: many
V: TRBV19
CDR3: CASSIRMNTGELFF
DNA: TGTGCCAGTAGTATAAGAATGAACACCGGGGAGCTGTTTTTT

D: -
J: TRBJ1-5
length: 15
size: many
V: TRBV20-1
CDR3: CSAVGRPGSNQPQHF
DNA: TGCAGTGCTGTGGGACGACCGGGGAGCAATCAGCCCCAGCATTTT